This TCR beta chain was identified during a study of blood T cell repertoires in COVID-19. Germline assignment: CDR1 MDHEN and CDR2 SYDVKM. Trimming removed 1 base at V and 1 base at J, with 11 bases between. The CDR3 sequence is 16 residues long. Here immunoSEQ multiplex PCR was the method, and the copy in TCRdb shows in-frame clones only, minus some. The repertoire consists of some 490,000 clones, with 70% to 90% occurring once and the leading ten covering about 3%. This clonotype was obtained from a human donor in a cohort sampled during active COVID-19. Specimen: peripheral blood. The J gene is TRBJ1-5, the V gene TRBV28; no clear D gene. DNA of the CDR3: TGTGCCAGCAGTTTATTGGCAGGAGGGAGCAATCAGCCCCAGCATTTT. It is translated as CASSLLAGGSNQPQHF.